This T cell receptor beta chain is drawn from a study of beta chain features in type 1 diabetes. Expressed TCRB transcripts were sequenced because the isolated RNA had all been reverse transcribed beforehand. Average reads for naive, central memory and regulatory T cell samples were about 3.57 million. Measured with immunoSEQ multiplex PCR; TCRdb has only the in-frame clones, and not every one. This sample has roughly 450,000 clones, with roughly 13% found just once. The purity of all sorted populations exceeded 98%. This clone was seen a few times. Its specificity is not known. General study findings and limits: Among patients, naive, central memory and Treg TCRB repertoires appeared more similar than among healthy donors. In all four CD4+ subsets, TCRB CDR3 length was significantly, moderately reduced in type 1 diabetes.

J lost 4 bases, V lost 3 bases, and 4 bases had no gene match. CDR1 is SQVTM, CDR2 ANQGSEA, per germline. The length of the CDR3 is 13 residues. V and J are TRBV29-1 and TRBJ2-3, with TRBD2 identical over 7 bases. The sample was naive CD4+ T cells from blood. The TCR was taken from a young man in good health. The CDR3 DNA reads as TGCAGCGTTGATTTTGGGGGGGCAGATACGCAGTATTTT. Translated, it gives CSVDFGGADTQYF.